The 18 T cell receptor beta chains in this list originate from one sample, sequenced in a study of CD8+ T cells in alopecia areata. Treatment noted: oral pan-JAK inhibitor, 5-10 mg twice daily. RNA extraction was followed by reverse transcription into cDNA, which acted as the sequencing template. Only in-frame clones appear in the TCRdb table, and some are missing; sequencing was by immunoSEQ multiplex PCR. The data contain some 190,000 clones, 45% to 65% of them singletons. Sample: CD4+ T cells sorted from blood, taken at week 4, from a patient treated with tofacitinib. The receptors originated from a human donor with alopecia areata.

This clone has just a few counts. The V call is TRBV5-4, the J call TRBJ2-3; D remains unclear. CDR1 is SGHNT, CDR2 YYREEE, per germline (reference sequence). This CDR3 has 15 residues. Deletions cut 4 bases from V and 3 bases from J, with 15 bases between. The CDR3 DNA is TGTGCCAGCAGCGACCCTCCGGTTGGGACAGATACGCAGTATTTT. It translates to CASSDPPVGTDTQYF.

With regard to this clone: An end of the junction does not agree with germline; a read error may underlie this. The chain employs TRBV19 and TRBJ2-1, with 11 bases identical to TRBD2. Germline V CDR1 and CDR2: LNHDA, SQIVND (reference sequence). The CDR3 is 15 residues long. The CDR3 loop is CASSPPGLAVNGQFF. Written as DNA, the CDR3 is TGTGCCAGTAGCCCTCCGGGACTAGCGGTAAATGGGCAGTTCTTC.

This chain uses TRBV5-1 with TRBJ1-1; D is ambiguous. V lost 2 bases and J 1 base, leaving 12 bases between the germline ends. The CDR3 is made up of 15 amino acids. The V gene's germline CDR1 is SGHRS and CDR2 YFSETQ. The CDR3 loop reads CASSLQTVENTEAFF. DNA for the CDR3: TGCGCCAGCAGCTTACAGACGGTAGAGAACACTGAAGCTTTCTTT.

The chain couples TRBV9 to TRBJ2-1, with D tentatively TRBD2 (5 bases). The CDR3 extends over 15 amino acids. Germline lookup yields CDR1 SGDLS and CDR2 YYNGEE. Trimming took 4 bases from V and 8 from J, leaving 19 bases between them. This chain's CDR3 is CASSQAEGSVDEQFF. The CDR3 bases are TGTGCCAGCAGCCAGGCAGAGGGATCGGTCGATGAGCAGTTCTTC. The complete variable domain, with remaining parts taken from reference TRBV9 and TRBJ2-1, reads DSGVTQTPKHLITATGQRVTLRCSPRSGDLSVYWYQQSLDQGLQFLIQYYNGEERAKGNILERFSAQQFPDLHSELNLSSLELGDSALYFCASSQAEGSVDEQFFGPGTRLTVL.

The V and J genes are TRBV4-2 and TRBJ1-2; D is unclear. The ends were cut back, 5 bases at V and 1 base at J, with 8 bases in the middle. This CDR3 comprises 13 residues. CDR1 is LGHNA, CDR2 YNFKEQ, per germline. CDR3 residues: CASSTNFNYGYTF. The CDR3 nucleotides are TGTGCCAGCAGCACTAACTTTAACTATGGCTACACCTTC.

This clone occurred once. The chain links TRBV4-3 to TRBJ2-3; tentatively, D is TRBD1 or TRBD2 (5 bases each). Per germline, CDR1 LGHNA and CDR2 YSLEER. Trimming removed 4 bases at V and 6 bases at J, with 8 bases between. The CDR3 length is 12 residues. The CDR3 loop reads CASSPWGDTQYF. The CDR3 DNA is TGCGCCAGCAGCCCCTGGGGGGATACGCAGTATTTT.

DNA of the CDR3: TGTGCCAGCAGCCAGGGACAGGGGGGTGGCTACACCTTC. Encoded protein: CASSQGQGGGYTF. The J gene is TRBJ1-2, the V gene TRBV5-4; 11 bases line up with TRBD1. CDR1 is SGHNT, CDR2 YYREEE, per germline (reference sequence). There are 13 residues in the CDR3. J lost 7 bases, V lost 4 bases, and 3 bases had no gene match.

This clone has more than one count but fewer than ten. The rearrangement uses TRBV6-5 and TRBJ1-2, with no clear D. The CDR3 contains 13 residues. V was pared by 7 bases and J by 7 bases, with 16 bases between. From germline, CDR1 is MNHEY and CDR2 SVGAGI. The CDR3 here is CASTTFSAGGYTF. CDR3 DNA: TGTGCCAGCACCACCTTTTCCGCTGGTGGCTACACCTTC.

This clone has only a few counts. Here the CDR3 DNA reads TGTGCCAGCGGACAATCAGCCGGAAACACCATATATTTT. Translation: CASGQSAGNTIYF. The chain couples TRBV7-9 to TRBJ1-3; weak D call: TRBD1 (5 bases). Germline CDR1 reads SEHNR; CDR2 reads FQNEAQ (reference sequence). Trimming took off 8 bases at V and 4 bases at J, with 12 bases between the two ends. CDR3 size: 13 residues.

The chain carries TRBV27 and TRBJ2-3, with 7 bases that match TRBD2. The germline CDR1 and CDR2 sequences are MNHEY and SMNVEV (reference sequence). Trimming took 4 bases from V and 4 from J; bases not matched to a gene: 11. There are 16 residues in the CDR3. The CDR3 nucleotides are TGTGCCAGCAGTTCCCCTCCGACTAGCAGCCCAGATACGCAGTATTTT. Residues: CASSSPPTSSPDTQYF.

A few counts support this clone. The CDR3, as DNA: TGTGCCAGCAGCTCCGGGAGAGGACTAGCGCAGTTCTTC. Translating it yields CASSSGRGLAQFF. The chain is built from TRBV7-3 and TRBJ2-1; the match to TRBD2 covers 8 bases. Trimming removed 4 bases from V and 12 bases from J; junction bases left unmatched: 8. The CDR3 covers 13 residues. CDR1 and CDR2 from the germline V gene are SGHTA and FQGTGA.

The chain carries TRBV14 and TRBJ2-1; D possibly corresponds to TRBD1 (6 bases). Germline V gives CDR1 SGHDN, CDR2 FVKESK. This CDR3 spans 14 amino acids. With 8 bases removed from V and 1 base from J, the gap between germline ends came to 12 bases. The CDR3: CASGYRESYNEQFF. CDR3 bases: TGTGCCAGCGGATACAGGGAGTCCTACAATGAGCAGTTCTTC.

The chain has TRBV29-1 and TRBJ1-1; D gene uncertain. This CDR3 has 12 amino acids. V lost 4 bases and J 0 bases, leaving 6 bases between the germline ends. The germline CDR1 and CDR2 sequences are SQVTM and ANQGSEA. The CDR3 region has the DNA TGCAGCGTTGGGGTAATGAACACTGAAGCTTTCTTT. Amino acid sequence: CSVGVMNTEAFF.

This clone was detected many times. The V gene is TRBV5-5, the J gene TRBJ2-4; 9 bases fit TRBD1. Losses at the gene ends were 4 bases for V and 0 bases for J; bases not matched to a gene: 5. The CDR3 is 16 amino acids. CDR1 and CDR2 (germline): SGHKS, YYEKEE (reference sequence). The CDR3 loop reads CASSPGQGTAKNIQYF. Here the CDR3 DNA reads TGTGCCAGCAGCCCAGGACAGGGGACAGCCAAAAACATTCAGTACTTC.

The chain couples TRBV7-2 to TRBJ2-5, with D possibly TRBD2 on 5 matching bases. CDR1 is SGHTA and CDR2 is FQGNSA in the germline V gene. Trimming stripped 0 bases from V and 2 bases from J, with 13 bases between. This CDR3 contains 16 residues. The CDR3 bases are TGTGCCAGCAGCTTAGCGTCGAGGGCTGGACAAGAGACCCAGTACTTC. It specifies CASSLASRAGQETQYF.

V and J are TRBV7-2 and TRBJ1-2; D is possibly TRBD1 (6 bases). V was clipped by 5 bases and J by 3 bases, with 16 bases between them. The germline V gene has CDR1 SGHTA and CDR2 FQGNSA. The CDR3 has 15 residues. CDR3 loop: CASSRGGGPYYGYTF. The CDR3 DNA reads TGTGCCAGCAGCCGTGGCGGGGGGCCTTACTATGGCTACACCTTC.

In the case of this clone: Distinct nucleotide sequences in the sample also encode this CDR3. CDR3 sequence: CASSLEAGGYEQYF. In DNA, the CDR3 is TGTGCCAGCAGCTTAGAAGCGGGAGGTTACGAGCAGTACTTC. This rearrangement joins TRBV7-2 to TRBJ2-7; 9 bases align to TRBD2. Germline V gives CDR1 SGHTA, CDR2 FQGNSA. The CDR3 consists of 14 residues. Trimming cost V 1 base and J 4 bases; bases outside gene matches: 2. Using reference TRBV7-2 and TRBJ2-7 for the parts outside the CDR3, the full variable domain is GAGVSQSPSNKVTEKGKDVELRCDPISGHTALYWYRQSLGQGLEFLIYFQGNSAPDKSGLPSDRFSAERTGGSVSTLTIQRTQQEDSAVYLCASSLEAGGYEQYFGPGTRLTVT.

The chain employs TRBV15 and TRBJ1-4, with D possibly being TRBD1 (5 bases). V lost 5 bases, J lost 3 bases, and 10 bases lay in between. The CDR3 runs 14 residues. Germline CDR1 reads LNHNV; CDR2 reads YYDKDF (reference sequence). CDR3 amino acids: CATSRGGANEKLFF. CDR3 sequence (DNA): TGTGCCACCAGCCGGGGGGGGGCTAATGAAAAACTGTTTTTT.